This is a list of T cell receptor beta chains from one sample in a study of T cells expressing NK-cell markers. TCRdb reworked the 5' RACE reads into one entry per CDR3 protein, no DNA. This sample's clone table lists roughly 23,000 distinct CDR3 sequences. Sequences were obtained from blood T cells: a sorted CD56 or NKG2C T cell subset, CD4+ or CD8+ T cells, or bulk PBMC T cells (not recorded which). These receptors were taken from a man aged 18 to 69 in good health. The CDR3 runs from the conserved cysteine through the conserved F or W. Fields, in order: J gene, V gene, CDR3 protein.

J: TRBJ2-5
V: TRBV20-1
CDR3: CSAKAVTGMVETQYF

J: TRBJ2-7
V: TRBV7-9
CDR3: CASSFLDRGQGQYF

J: TRBJ1-1
V: TRBV9
CDR3: CASSVAEPEAFF

J: TRBJ2-1
V: TRBV7-2
CDR3: CASSLAGLGSNEQFF

J: TRBJ2-3
V: TRBV9
CDR3: CASSPSRDTQYF

J: TRBJ2-7
V: TRBV7-8
CDR3: CASSLDRVDYEQYF

J: TRBJ2-3
V: TRBV20-1
CDR3: CSAARALSGGTDTQYF

J: TRBJ2-1
V: TRBV4-1
CDR3: CASSSPGRGEQFF

J: TRBJ1-6
V: TRBV3-1
CDR3: CASSQRQTNSPLHF

J: TRBJ2-7
V: TRBV9
CDR3: CASHPGVGGRTYEQYF

J: TRBJ1-1
V: TRBV6-4
CDR3: CASNQSKGYGQLMNTEAFF

J: TRBJ2-7
V: TRBV5-6
CDR3: CASSRLAGGEYEQYF

J: TRBJ2-7
V: TRBV5-1
CDR3: CASSPLRREEQYF

J: TRBJ2-5
V: TRBV11-3
CDR3: CASKDAGGGKETQYF

J: TRBJ2-4
V: TRBV5-4
CDR3: CASSLVGEGNIQYF

J: TRBJ1-1
V: TRBV18
CDR3: CASSPFPITNTEAFF

J: TRBJ2-5
V: TRBV7-2
CDR3: CASSPMGSWETQYF

J: TRBJ2-1
V: TRBV2
CDR3: CASSETGSGEQFF

J: TRBJ2-5
V: TRBV4-2
CDR3: CASSYGTGLETQYF